Listed below are T cell receptor beta chains from one sample, sequenced in a study of graft-versus-host responses after intestinal transplantation. These receptors have no identified antigens. Assay: immunoSEQ multiplex PCR; the TCRdb copy retains only in-frame clones and omits some. This sample has 80,000 to 100,000 clones, with 90% to 95% found just once. Sequenced here: unstimulated CD4+ T cells sorted from spleen or lymph node cells, sampled before transplant. The receptors were sampled from a human donor who was the organ donor for an intestinal transplant. Both conserved end residues are part of each CDR3. D genes are given only for firm matches. The size field is filled for only some rows; it gives once, few, many or a size class.

16	.	TRBV5-1	TRBD2	TRBJ2-1	CASSLTWTRAYNEQFF	TGCGCCAGCAGCTTGACCTGGACTAGAGCCTACAATGAGCAGTTCTTC
14	.	TRBV4-3	.	TRBJ1-3	CASSQTGAGNTIYF	TGCGCCAGCAGCCAGACGGGGGCTGGAAACACCATATATTTT
15	.	TRBV7-2	TRBD2	TRBJ2-7	CASSSQRGGSYEQYF	TGTGCCAGCAGCTCCCAGCGGGGGGGCTCCTACGAGCAGTACTTC
14	.	TRBV5-8	.	TRBJ1-2	CASSLAGLLYGYTF	TGTGCCAGCAGCTTGGCCGGACTGCTCTATGGCTACACCTTC
18	.	TRBV9	TRBD2	TRBJ2-3	CASSPRTSGGFRTDTQYF	TGTGCCAGCAGCCCAAGGACTAGCGGGGGGTTCCGCACAGATACGCAGTATTTT
13	.	TRBV7-8	.	TRBJ2-1	CASSLVARDEQFF	TGTGCCAGCAGCTTAGTGGCCAGGGATGAGCAGTTCTTC
15	few	TRBV18	TRBD1	TRBJ1-4	CASSPPNRGDEKLFF	TGTGCCAGCTCACCACCGAACAGGGGGGATGAAAAACTGTTTTTT
13	once	TRBV19	TRBD1	TRBJ2-7	CASKGQGAYEQYF	TGTGCCAGTAAGGGACAGGGGGCCTACGAGCAGTACTTC
16	.	TRBV5-4	.	TRBJ1-4	CASSSWLGGGREKLFF	TGTGCCAGCAGCAGTTGGCTTGGGGGGGGTCGTGAAAAACTGTTTTTT
17	.	TRBV19	TRBD1	TRBJ1-5	CASSIRVTGLSNQPQHF	TGTGCCAGTAGTATAAGAGTGACAGGGCTTAGCAATCAGCCCCAGCATTTT